Listed here is a single T cell receptor beta chain. The data originate from a study of cytomegalovirus exposure and HLA in healthy donors. This CDR3 contains 13 residues. Per the germline V gene, CDR1 is MNHEY and CDR2 is SMNVEV (reference sequence). V gave up 3 bases and J gave up 5 bases; unmatched junction bases: 3. Amplification used 60 Vbeta primers and 13 Jbeta primers. The table came from immunoSEQ multiplex PCR; TCRdb's copy has only in-frame clones and leaves some out. The data show over 120,000 clones, about 84% seen once. The receptor comes from a man aged 50-59 years in good health and CMV-seronegative. The sequenced sample was PBMCs. V is TRBV27 and J is TRBJ1-1; 7 positions agree with TRBD1. CDR3 loop: CASSFRGRTEAFF. The CDR3 nucleotides read TGTGCCAGCAGTTTTAGGGGGCGTACTGAAGCTTTCTTT.